These 8 T cell receptor beta chains were sequenced from one sample in a study of OX40 agonist ivuxolimab in advanced cancers. This table comes from immunoSEQ multiplex PCR, and its TCRdb copy is limited to in-frame clones, with some not included. The sample includes approximately 49,000 clones, approximately 83% of them seen just once. The sample was CD4+ or CD8+ T cells sorted from blood, taken in a trial of the OX40 agonist ivuxolimab. The source of these receptors is an adult with an advanced solid tumor such as melanoma, head and neck, liver or kidney cancer.

This CDR3 reads CASSPPNRIQETQYF. CDR3 DNA: TGTGCCAGCTCACCACCAAACAGGATTCAAGAGACCCAGTACTTC. The rearrangement links TRBV18 to TRBJ2-5; D is perhaps TRBD1 (5 bases). V lost 0 bases to trimming and J lost 2 bases, with 10 bases between them. The CDR3 spans 15 residues. Germline V CDR1 and CDR2: KGHSH, LQKENI. Based on the CDR3 plus reference TRBV18 and TRBJ2-5, the full variable domain is NAGVMQNPRHLVRRRGQEARLRCSPMKGHSHVYWYRQLPEEGLKFMVYLQKENIIDESGMPKERFSAEFPKEGPSILRIQQVVRGDSAAYFCASSPPNRIQETQYFGPGTRLLVL.

The CDR3 is CASSTWTSKKETQYF. For the CDR3, the DNA is TGTGCCAGTAGTACCTGGACTAGTAAGAAAGAGACCCAGTACTTC. The V gene is TRBV19, the J gene TRBJ2-5; 7 positions agree with TRBD2. The CDR3 contains 15 residues. Trimming cost V 4 bases and J 3 bases; bases outside gene matches: 8. In germline, CDR1 is LNHDA, CDR2 SQIVND (reference sequence).

A few counts support this clone. This sequence joins TRBV9 and TRBJ1-1; D might be TRBD1 (5 bases). This CDR3 has 14 amino acids. Trimming removed 3 bases from V and 6 bases from J, with 15 bases in between. Germline V gene lookup returns CDR1 SGDLS and CDR2 YYNGEE. CDR3 region: CASSAPGLDAEAFF. The CDR3 DNA reads as TGTGCCAGCAGCGCCCCAGGGTTAGACGCTGAAGCTTTCTTT.

The V call is TRBV5-6, the J call TRBJ1-6, with TRBD1 matching over 7 bases. Losses at the gene ends were 0 bases for V and 11 bases for J; bases not matched to a gene: 5. Germline V gene lookup returns CDR1 SGHDT and CDR2 YYEEEE. This CDR3 is built from 14 residues. The CDR3 is CASSLGQGRPPLHF. The CDR3 nucleotides are TGTGCCAGCAGCTTGGGACAGGGACGTCCACCCCTCCACTTT.

The CDR3 reads CASSQGLAGGETQYF. DNA of the CDR3: TGTGCCAGCAGCCAAGGACTAGCGGGTGGAGAGACCCAGTACTTC. The chain recombines TRBV14 with TRBJ2-5, with 10 bases that match TRBD2. The CDR3 length is 15 residues. CDR1 and CDR2 from the germline V gene are SGHDN and FVKESK. Trimming took 1 base from V and 4 from J; bases not matched to a gene: 3.

The chain carries TRBV5-4 and TRBJ2-3; D gene unclear. The CDR3 has 13 amino acids. CDR1 and CDR2 from the germline V gene are SGHNT and YYREEE (reference sequence). V was shortened by 0 bases and J by 4 bases, with 6 bases between the two germline ends. For the CDR3, the DNA is TGTGCCAGCAGCTTGGCCATCGCAGATACGCAGTATTTT. It codes for CASSLAIADTQYF.

The chain has TRBV5-1 and TRBJ1-1, with D tentatively TRBD1 (6 bases). The V gene lost 4 bases and the J gene lost 8 bases, with 15 bases spanning the gap. From germline, CDR1 is SGHRS and CDR2 YFSETQ. The CDR3 runs 13 residues. The CDR3 region has the DNA TGCGCCAGCAGCCCGGACAGCCTCGGGGAAGCTTTCTTT. It yields the protein CASSPDSLGEAFF.

The V gene is TRBV7-8, the J gene TRBJ2-3, with 11 bases that match TRBD2. This CDR3 comprises 16 residues. V lost 5 bases, J lost 1 base, and 5 bases stayed unmatched. In germline, CDR1 is SGHVS, CDR2 FQNEAQ. The CDR3 DNA reads as TGTGCCAGCAGCATCTTAGCGGGGGGGGGCACAGATACGCAGTATTTT. It is translated as CASSILAGGGTDTQYF.